Each of the 23 T cell receptor beta chains below was sequenced from the same sample in a study of blood T cells in healthy people across ages. PCR was performed a second time for roughly 7 to 12 cycles using a sample-barcoded 5' primer and a J-beta primer mix. TCRdb re-called the 5' RACE reads through MiXCR, storing one row per CDR3 protein. This sample has 1.5 million to 2 million distinct CDR3 sequences, with roughly 52% found just once. Sequenced sample: blood. Receptors originate from a woman between 40 and 50 years old in good health.

The chain recombines TRBV7-2 with TRBJ2-5, with D unclear. The CDR3 sequence is 15 residues long. Germline V CDR1 and CDR2: SGHTA, FQGNSA. V lost 5 bases and J 5 bases, leaving 18 bases between the germline ends. The CDR3 sequence is CASSPTVGRFETQYF. CDR3 in DNA: TGTGCCAGCAGCCCCACAGTGGGAAGGTTTGAGACCCAGTACTTC.

In this sample, this clonotype turned up a few times. The chain links TRBV11-1 to TRBJ2-4; possibly TRBD1 for D (5 bases). The DNA end is a closer match to TRBJ2-7, so the J assignment may be wrong. The CDR3 contains 13 residues. In germline, CDR1 is SGHAT, CDR2 FQDESV (reference sequence). The CDR3 DNA follows: TGTGCCAGCAGCCCCCTAGGGGTCGACGAGCAGTACTTC. Amino acid sequence: CASSPLGVDEQYF.

This clonotype was counted only a few times. The chain combines TRBV7-2 with TRBJ1-6; maybe TRBD1 (5 bases). Trimming left V 7 bases short and J 2 bases short, with 9 bases between. The V gene's germline CDR1 is SGHTA and CDR2 FQGNSA. This CDR3 has 14 residues. As DNA, the CDR3 is TGTGCCAGCACGCGGGGGACCTATAATTCACCCCTCCACTTT. Residues: CASTRGTYNSPLHF.

The chain uses TRBV9 and TRBJ2-7, with D possibly TRBD2 on 5 matching bases. The germline gives CDR1 SGDLS, CDR2 YYNGEE. Trimming took off 1 base at V and 7 bases at J, with 18 bases between the two ends. This CDR3 comprises 15 residues. The CDR3 loop reads CASSVRSNQWREQYF. In nucleotides, the CDR3 is TGTGCCAGCAGCGTAAGAAGTAATCAATGGAGGGAGCAGTACTTC.

This clonotype was counted between two and nine times. The chain couples TRBV6-5 to TRBJ1-2, with D unresolved. CDR3 length equals 15 residues. Germline V lookup: CDR1 MNHEY, CDR2 SVGAGI. V was cut by 2 bases and J by 0 bases, with 10 bases left in between. CDR3 amino acids: CASSYVGIANYGYTF. The CDR3 DNA is TGTGCCAGCAGTTACGTGGGGATAGCTAACTATGGCTACACCTTC.

The V and J genes are TRBV2 and TRBJ1-2, with no clear D. Looked up from germline, CDR1 is SNHLY and CDR2 is FYNNEI. The CDR3 runs 12 residues. With 6 bases removed from V and 7 bases from J, the gap between germline ends came to 12 bases. CDR3 nucleotide sequence: TGTGCCAGCAGGGAACTCCGTGGTGGCTACACCTTC. Its protein product is CASRELRGGYTF.

The rearrangement links TRBV4-1 to TRBJ2-7; the D gene is possibly TRBD1 (6 bases). The CDR3 runs to 19 residues. Germline CDR1 MGHRA, CDR2 YSYEKL. V lost 1 base to trimming and J lost 2 bases, with 24 bases between them. CDR3 in DNA: TGCGCCAGCAGCCAAGGCCTCCCGATGCGCAGGGGTTTCCCCTACGAGCAGTACTTC. Encoded protein: CASSQGLPMRRGFPYEQYF.

The V call is TRBV10-3, the J call TRBJ2-7; D possibly matches TRBD1 or TRBD2 (5 bases each). V was shortened by 4 bases and J by 6 bases, with 13 bases between the two germline ends. The CDR3 runs to 13 residues. Germline V gene lookup returns CDR1 ENHRY and CDR2 SYGVKD. The CDR3 DNA follows: TGTGCCATCAGTGGAGTGGGGGTTAGCGAGCAGTACTTC. This encodes CAISGVGVSEQYF.

The chain has TRBV27 and TRBJ1-5; D is perhaps TRBD1 (5 bases). V dropped 6 bases and J dropped 2 bases, with 8 bases sitting between them. CDR1 and CDR2 (germline): MNHEY, SMNVEV (reference sequence). CDR3 size: 13 residues. DNA for the CDR3: TGTGCCAGCAGGAGGGGTGGCAATCAGCCCCAGCATTTT. Its translation: CASRRGGNQPQHF.

The chain uses TRBV12-3 or TRBV12-4 and TRBJ2-3; 10 nucleotides align to TRBD1. The CDR3 loop spans 16 amino acids. With V trimmed by 4 bases and J by 15 bases, 19 bases remained unmatched. In DNA, the CDR3 is TGTGCCAGCAGTTCGACAGGGGGCCTAAGCACAGATATGCAATATTTT. Protein: CASSSTGGLSTDMQYF.

This clonotype was seen a few times. The rearrangement uses TRBV9 and TRBJ2-4; D gene uncertain. Trimming cost V 0 bases and J 3 bases, with 10 bases left between them. CDR1 and CDR2 from the germline V gene are SGDLS and YYNGEE. CDR3 size: 15 residues. CDR3: CASSVESGFKNIQYF. The CDR3 nucleotides are TGTGCCAGCAGCGTAGAGTCCGGGTTCAAAAACATTCAGTACTTC.

The J gene is TRBJ2-5, the V gene TRBV12-3 or TRBV12-4; D not certain. This CDR3 has 13 amino acids. V lost 7 bases to trimming and J lost 0 bases, with 9 bases between them. The CDR3 bases are TGTGCCAGCAACATGCGGAACCAAGAGACCCAGTACTTC. It codes for CASNMRNQETQYF.

The chain combines TRBV6-2 or TRBV6-3 with TRBJ2-5, with TRBD1 as a possible D gene (5 bases). The DNA end is more similar to TRBJ2-7, so the J call may be wrong. The CDR3 spans 18 residues. Germline CDR1 MNHEY, CDR2 SVGEGT. CDR3 region: CASSYSLGGTGYPYEQYF. Here the CDR3 DNA reads TGTGCCAGCAGTTACTCGCTCGGTGGCACAGGTTACCCCTACGAGCAGTACTTC.

The chain carries TRBV27 and TRBJ2-7; D may correspond to TRBD1 or TRBD2 (7 bases each). The CDR3 is made up of 16 amino acids. From germline, CDR1 is MNHEY and CDR2 SMNVEV (reference sequence). V gave up 4 bases and J gave up 0 bases, with 16 bases separating them. For the CDR3, the DNA is TGTGCCAGCAGTTGGGGGGGGACAGACCGCTCCTACGAGCAGTACTTC. It translates to CASSWGGTDRSYEQYF.

This rearrangement joins TRBV7-9 to TRBJ1-1; no clear D. The CDR3 covers 12 residues. Trimming left V 5 bases short and J 6 bases short, with 10 bases between. The germline CDR1 and CDR2 sequences are SEHNR and FQNEAQ (reference sequence). This chain's CDR3 is CASSHLGPEAFF. The CDR3 DNA reads TGTGCCAGCAGCCACCTCGGACCTGAAGCTTTCTTT.

The chain uses TRBV20-1 and TRBJ2-3; D possibly corresponds to TRBD1 (6 bases). The V gene's germline CDR1 is DFQATT and CDR2 SNEGSKA (reference sequence). This CDR3 is built from 14 residues. Trimming shortened V by 2 bases and J by 10 bases, and 19 bases separated the two germline ends. Here the CDR3 reads CSARSMTGLLPQYF. As DNA, the CDR3 is TGCAGTGCTAGATCCATGACAGGACTTTTGCCGCAGTATTTT.

This clonotype was detected only a few times. The genes are TRBV5-1 and TRBJ2-1; tentative D call: TRBD1 (5 bases). V was trimmed by 1 base and J by 10 bases, leaving 15 bases between them. This CDR3 contains 14 residues. The germline V gene has CDR1 SGHRS and CDR2 YFSETQ. As DNA, the CDR3 is TGCGCCAGCAGCTTGAAGGGGTCGGTCGAGGAGCAGTTCTTC. Amino acids: CASSLKGSVEEQFF.

The V gene is TRBV27, the J gene TRBJ2-7; 7 nucleotides match TRBD1. Trimming removed 7 bases from V and 2 bases from J; junction bases left unmatched: 2. This CDR3 has 12 residues. Germline lookup yields CDR1 MNHEY and CDR2 SMNVEV (reference sequence). The CDR3 here is CASKGQTYEQYF. The CDR3, as DNA: TGTGCCAGCAAGGGACAGACCTACGAGCAGTACTTC.

The rearrangement uses TRBV20-1 and TRBJ2-1; 9 bases match TRBD2. Germline CDR1 DFQATT, CDR2 SNEGSKA (reference sequence). The CDR3 spans 15 residues. The V gene end was trimmed by 4 bases and the J gene end by 4 bases; junction bases not matched to a gene: 8. The CDR3 sequence is CSATSSGGPYNEQFF. The CDR3 DNA sequence: TGCAGTGCTACCTCCAGCGGGGGGCCTTACAATGAGCAGTTCTTC.

This rearrangement joins TRBV5-1 to TRBJ1-6, with a possible D match to TRBD1 (6 bases). The germline gives CDR1 SGHRS, CDR2 YFSETQ. The CDR3 spans 17 residues. The V gene lost 4 bases and the J gene lost 10 bases, with 24 bases spanning the gap. CDR3: CASSLTPVGGLGSPLHF. The CDR3 bases are TGCGCCAGCAGCCTCACCCCGGTAGGGGGGCTGGGATCACCCCTCCACTTT.

A remark on this clonotype: A single base is all that separates this from a far larger clone, so a read error is likely. The chain combines TRBV12-3 or TRBV12-4 with TRBJ2-7; no clear D. The DNA matches TRBJ2-1 better at its end, which makes the J call doubtful. This CDR3 is built from 12 residues. CDR3 protein: CASSSSSYEQFF. CDR3 nucleotide sequence: TGTGCCAGCAGTTCCAGCTCCTACGAGCAGTTCTTC.

V and J are TRBV7-2 and TRBJ2-4, with 10 bases matching TRBD1. The J call may be in error: the DNA end matches TRBJ2-5 better. The germline gives CDR1 SGHTA, CDR2 FQGNSA. This CDR3 region has 16 residues. CDR3 in DNA: TGTGCCAGCAGCCCCCGGGACAGGGGTGGAATTGAGACCCAGTACTTC. Its protein is CASSPRDRGGIETQYF.

This clonotype occurred a few times. This chain's CDR3 is CASSQDRRGVQETQYF. Here the CDR3 DNA reads TGCGCCAGCAGCCAAGATAGACGCGGGGTCCAAGAGACCCAGTACTTC. V and J are TRBV4-1 and TRBJ2-5; D is perhaps TRBD2 (6 bases). Germline V gene sequence: CDR1 MGHRA, CDR2 YSYEKL. This CDR3 is 16 amino acids long. Deletions cut 0 bases from V and 1 base from J, with 12 bases between.